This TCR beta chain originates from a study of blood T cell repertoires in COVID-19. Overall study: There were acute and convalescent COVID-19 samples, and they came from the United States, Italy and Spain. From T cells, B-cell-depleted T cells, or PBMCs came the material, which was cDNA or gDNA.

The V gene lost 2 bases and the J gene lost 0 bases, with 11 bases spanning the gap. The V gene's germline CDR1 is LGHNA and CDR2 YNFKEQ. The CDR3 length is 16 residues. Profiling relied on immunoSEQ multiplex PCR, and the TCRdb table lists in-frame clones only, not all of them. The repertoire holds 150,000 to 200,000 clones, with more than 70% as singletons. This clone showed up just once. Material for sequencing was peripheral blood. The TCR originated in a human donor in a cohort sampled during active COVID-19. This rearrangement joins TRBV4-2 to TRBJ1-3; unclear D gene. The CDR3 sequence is CASSQWSWSSGNTIYF. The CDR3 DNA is TGTGCCAGCAGCCAATGGTCTTGGAGCTCTGGAAACACCATATATTTT.